The text below deals with one T cell receptor (beta chain). This entry comes from a study of T cell changes during pregnancy in multiple sclerosis. Using immunoSEQ multiplex PCR, the repertoire was profiled, and TCRdb retains in-frame clones only, with some absent. This repertoire shows tens of thousands of clones, 75% to 95% found once; its top ten account for around 1.8%. Per germline, CDR1 MNHNY and CDR2 SVGAGI (reference sequence). J was trimmed by 0 bases and V by 4 bases; bases with no gene match: 5. CDR3 size: 16 residues. This sequence joins TRBV6-6 and TRBJ1-4, with 7 nucleotides matching TRBD1. Specimen: CD4+ T cells from peripheral blood mononuclear cells, collected after pregnancy. The receptor was derived from a female donor in good health, enrolled as a control in a pregnancy study. The CDR3 DNA reads as TGTGCCAGCAGTTCACAGGGGAGTGCAACTAATGAAAAACTGTTTTTT. It is translated as CASSSQGSATNEKLFF.